The present T cell receptor beta chain was sequenced within a study of blood T cell repertoires in COVID-19. Study background: COVID-19 samples, acute and convalescent, were from the United States, Italy and Spain.

The CDR3 extends over 16 amino acids. Per the germline V gene, CDR1 is MGHRA and CDR2 is YSYEKL. V was cut by 1 base and J by 11 bases, with 23 bases left in between. Sequenced by immunoSEQ multiplex PCR; TCRdb stores in-frame clones only, minus some. The table shows around 87,000 clones, with approximately 77% occurring only once. The gene calls are TRBV4-1 and TRBJ1-1, with D maybe TRBD1 (6 bases). What was sequenced was peripheral blood. This receptor was identified in a woman aged 80 or over with acute or convalescent COVID-19. DNA of the CDR3: TGCGCCAGCAGCCAAGGAAGCAGGGGACGGTATGGTTGGGCTTTCTTT. Translation gives CASSQGSRGRYGWAFF.